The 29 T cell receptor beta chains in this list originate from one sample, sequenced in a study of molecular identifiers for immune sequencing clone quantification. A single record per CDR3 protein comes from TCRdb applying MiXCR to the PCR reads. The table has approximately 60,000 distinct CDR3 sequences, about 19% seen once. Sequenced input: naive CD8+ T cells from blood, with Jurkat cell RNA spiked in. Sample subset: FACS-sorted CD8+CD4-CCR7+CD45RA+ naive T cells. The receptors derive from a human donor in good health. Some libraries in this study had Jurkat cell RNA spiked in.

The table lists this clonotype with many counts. This chain's CDR3 is CASSISASASYNEQFF. For the CDR3, the DNA is TGTGCCAGTAGTATCTCTGCTAGCGCTTCCTACAATGAGCAGTTCTTC. This chain links TRBV19 with TRBJ2-1; TRBD2 might be the D (6 bases). The germline V and J ends were trimmed by 3 bases and 1 base, with 13 bases remaining between them. Germline-derived CDR1 and CDR2 are LNHDA and SQIVND (reference sequence). The CDR3 consists of 16 residues. Drawing the rest from reference TRBV19 and TRBJ2-1, the complete variable domain is DGGITQSPKYLFRKEGQNVTLSCEQNLNHDAMYWYRQDPGQGLRLIYYSQIVNDFQKGDIAEGYSVSREKKESFPLTVTSAQKNPTAFYLCASSISASASYNEQFFGPGTRLTVL.

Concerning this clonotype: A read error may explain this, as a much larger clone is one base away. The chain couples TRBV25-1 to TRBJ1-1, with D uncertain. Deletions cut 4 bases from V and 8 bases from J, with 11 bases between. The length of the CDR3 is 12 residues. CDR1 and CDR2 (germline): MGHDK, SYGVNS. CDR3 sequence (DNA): TGTGCCAGCAGTGGAGGTGCAGTAGAAGCTTTCTTT. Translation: CASSGGAVEAFF. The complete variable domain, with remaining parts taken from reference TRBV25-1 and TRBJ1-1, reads EADIYQTPRYLVIGTGKKITLECSQTMGHDKMYWYQQDPGMELHLIHYSYGVNSTEKGDLSSESTVSRIRTEHFPLTLESARPSHTSQYLCASSGGAVEAFFGQGTRLTVV.

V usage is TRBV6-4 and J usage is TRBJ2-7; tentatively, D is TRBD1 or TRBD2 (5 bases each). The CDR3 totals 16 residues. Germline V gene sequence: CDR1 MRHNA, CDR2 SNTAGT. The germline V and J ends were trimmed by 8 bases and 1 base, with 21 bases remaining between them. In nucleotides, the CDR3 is TGTGCCAGCCAGTGGTGGTTTGGGACGCCTTCCTACGAGCAGTACTTC. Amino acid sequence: CASQWWFGTPSYEQYF.

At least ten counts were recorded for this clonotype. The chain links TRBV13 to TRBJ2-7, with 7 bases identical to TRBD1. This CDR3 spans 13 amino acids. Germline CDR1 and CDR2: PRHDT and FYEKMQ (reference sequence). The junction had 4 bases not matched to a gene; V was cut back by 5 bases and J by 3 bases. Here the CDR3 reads CASSPDRSYEQYF. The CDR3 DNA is TGTGCCAGCAGCCCGGACAGGAGCTACGAGCAGTACTTC.

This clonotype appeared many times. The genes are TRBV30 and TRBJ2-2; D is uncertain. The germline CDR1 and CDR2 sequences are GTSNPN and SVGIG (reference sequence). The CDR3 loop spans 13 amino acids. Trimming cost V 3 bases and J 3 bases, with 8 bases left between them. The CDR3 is CAWRGMYTGELFF. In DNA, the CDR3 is TGTGCCTGGAGGGGAATGTACACCGGGGAGCTGTTTTTT. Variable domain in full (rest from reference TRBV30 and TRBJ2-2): SQTIHQWPATLVQPVGSPLSLECTVEGTSNPNLYWYRQAAGRGLQLLFYSVGIGQISSEVPQNLSASRPQDRQFILSSKKLLLSDSGFYLCAWRGMYTGELFFGEGSRLTVL.

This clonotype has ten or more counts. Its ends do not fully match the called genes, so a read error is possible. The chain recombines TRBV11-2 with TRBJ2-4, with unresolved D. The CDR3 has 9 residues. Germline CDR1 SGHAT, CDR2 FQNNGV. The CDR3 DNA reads TGTGCCAGCAGCCCCCCCCCGCACTTC. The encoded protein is CASSPPPHF.

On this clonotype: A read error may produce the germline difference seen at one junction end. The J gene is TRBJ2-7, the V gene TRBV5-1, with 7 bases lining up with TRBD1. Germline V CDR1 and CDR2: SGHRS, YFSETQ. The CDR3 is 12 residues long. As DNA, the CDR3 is TGCGCCAGCAGCCCGACAGGGTTCGAGCGGTACTTC. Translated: CASSPTGFERYF. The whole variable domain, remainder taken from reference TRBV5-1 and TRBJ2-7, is KAGVTQTPRYLIKTRGQQVTLSCSPISGHRSVSWYQQTPGQGLQFLFEYFSETQRNKGNFPGRFSGRQFSNSRSEMNVSTLELGDSALYLCASSPTGFERYFGPGTRLTVT.

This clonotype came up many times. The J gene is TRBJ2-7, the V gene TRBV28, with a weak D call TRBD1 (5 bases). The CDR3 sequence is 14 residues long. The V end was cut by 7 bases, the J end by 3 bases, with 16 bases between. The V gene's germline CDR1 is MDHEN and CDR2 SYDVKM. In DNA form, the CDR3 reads TGTGCCAGCACCCCCGTAGACAGCTTCTACGAGCAGTACTTC. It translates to CASTPVDSFYEQYF.

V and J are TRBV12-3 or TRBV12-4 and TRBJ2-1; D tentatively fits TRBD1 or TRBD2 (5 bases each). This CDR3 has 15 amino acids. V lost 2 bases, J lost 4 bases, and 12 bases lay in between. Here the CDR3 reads CASSLFGGSYNEQFF. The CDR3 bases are TGTGCCAGCAGTTTATTTGGGGGATCGTACAATGAGCAGTTCTTC.

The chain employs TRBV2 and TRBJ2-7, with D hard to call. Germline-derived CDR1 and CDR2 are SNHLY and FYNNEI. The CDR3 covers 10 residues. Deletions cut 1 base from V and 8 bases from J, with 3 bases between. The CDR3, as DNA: TGTGCCAGCAGTGAAGTTAAGCAGTACTTC. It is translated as CASSEVKQYF.

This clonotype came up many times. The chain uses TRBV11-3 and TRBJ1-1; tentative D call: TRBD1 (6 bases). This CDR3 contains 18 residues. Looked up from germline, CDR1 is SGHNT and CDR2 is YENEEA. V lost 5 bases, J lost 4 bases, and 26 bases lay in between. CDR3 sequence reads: CASSPALSTGGMGTEAFF. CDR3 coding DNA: TGTGCCAGCAGCCCCGCCCTATCGACAGGAGGGATGGGCACTGAAGCTTTCTTT.

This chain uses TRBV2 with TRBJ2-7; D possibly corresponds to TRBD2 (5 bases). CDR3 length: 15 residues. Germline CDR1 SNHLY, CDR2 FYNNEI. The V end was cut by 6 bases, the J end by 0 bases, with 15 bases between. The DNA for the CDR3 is TGTGCCAGCAGGGAAAGATTGGGGAGCTCCTACGAGCAGTACTTC. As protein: CASRERLGSSYEQYF.

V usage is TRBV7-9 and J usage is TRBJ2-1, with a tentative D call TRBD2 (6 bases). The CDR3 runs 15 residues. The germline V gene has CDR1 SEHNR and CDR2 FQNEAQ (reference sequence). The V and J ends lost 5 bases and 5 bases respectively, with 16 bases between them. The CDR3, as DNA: TGTGCCAGCAGCCCGACTAGGCGTGAAGACAATGAGCAGTTCTTC. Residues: CASSPTRREDNEQFF.

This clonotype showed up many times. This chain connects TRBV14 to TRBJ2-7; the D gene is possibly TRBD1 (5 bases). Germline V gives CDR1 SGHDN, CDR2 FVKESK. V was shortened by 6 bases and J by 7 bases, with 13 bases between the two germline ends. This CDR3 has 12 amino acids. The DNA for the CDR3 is TGTGCCAGCAGTTTATCAGGGTATGAGCAGTACTTC. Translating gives CASSLSGYEQYF. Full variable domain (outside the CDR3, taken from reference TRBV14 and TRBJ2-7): EAGVTQFPSHSVIEKGQTVTLRCDPISGHDNLYWYRRVMGKEIKFLLHFVKESKQDESGMPNNRFLAERTGGTYSTLKVQPAELEDSGVYFCASSLSGYEQYFGPGTRLTVT.

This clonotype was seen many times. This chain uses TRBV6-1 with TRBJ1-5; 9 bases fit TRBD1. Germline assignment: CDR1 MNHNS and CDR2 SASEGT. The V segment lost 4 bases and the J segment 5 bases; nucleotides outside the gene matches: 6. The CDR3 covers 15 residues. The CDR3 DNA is TGTGCCAGCAGTGTGGACAGGGGTTCGGATCAGCCCCAGCATTTT. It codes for CASSVDRGSDQPQHF.

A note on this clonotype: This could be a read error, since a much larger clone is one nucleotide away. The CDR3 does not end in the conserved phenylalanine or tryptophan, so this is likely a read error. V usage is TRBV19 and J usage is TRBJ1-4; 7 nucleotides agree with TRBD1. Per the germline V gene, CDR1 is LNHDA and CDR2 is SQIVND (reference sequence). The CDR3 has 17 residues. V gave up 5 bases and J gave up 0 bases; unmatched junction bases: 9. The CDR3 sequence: CASSHRGQHPTNEKLFS. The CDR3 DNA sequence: TGTGCCAGTAGTCACAGGGGCCAACATCCAACTAATGAAAAACTGTTTTCT.

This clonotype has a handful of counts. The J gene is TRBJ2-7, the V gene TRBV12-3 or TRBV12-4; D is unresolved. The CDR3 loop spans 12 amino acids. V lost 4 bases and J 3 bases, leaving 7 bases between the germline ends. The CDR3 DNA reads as TGTGCCAGCAGTTCCGCCCTCTACGAGCAGTACTTC. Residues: CASSSALYEQYF.

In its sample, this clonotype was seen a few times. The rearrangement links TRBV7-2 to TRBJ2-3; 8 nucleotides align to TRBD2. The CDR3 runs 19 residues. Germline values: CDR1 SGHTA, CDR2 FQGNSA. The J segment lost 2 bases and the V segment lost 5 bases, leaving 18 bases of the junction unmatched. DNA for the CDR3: TGTGCCAGCAGCCGTAGCCTCCCATGGAGCGGGAGCACCACAGATACGCAGTATTTT. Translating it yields CASSRSLPWSGSTTDTQYF.

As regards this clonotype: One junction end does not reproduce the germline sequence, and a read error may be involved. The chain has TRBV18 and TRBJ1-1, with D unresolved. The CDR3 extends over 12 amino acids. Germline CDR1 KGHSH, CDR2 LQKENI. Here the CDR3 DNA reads TGTGTCAGCTCGCCCTTCAAGTCTGAAGCTTTCTTT. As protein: CVSSPFKSEAFF.

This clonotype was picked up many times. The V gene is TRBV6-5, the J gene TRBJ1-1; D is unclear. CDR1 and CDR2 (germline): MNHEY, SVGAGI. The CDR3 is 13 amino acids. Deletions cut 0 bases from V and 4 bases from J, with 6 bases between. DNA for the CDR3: TGTGCCAGCAGTTACTCTAAGGTCACTGAAGCTTTCTTT. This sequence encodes CASSYSKVTEAFF.

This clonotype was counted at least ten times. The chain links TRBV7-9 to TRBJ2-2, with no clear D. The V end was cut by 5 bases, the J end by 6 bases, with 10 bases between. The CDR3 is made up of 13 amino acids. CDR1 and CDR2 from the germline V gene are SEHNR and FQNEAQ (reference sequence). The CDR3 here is CASSQTKAGELFF. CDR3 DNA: TGTGCCAGCAGCCAAACTAAAGCCGGGGAGCTGTTTTTT.

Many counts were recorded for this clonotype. The CDR3 loop reads CASSYGVAEQYF. The CDR3 coding sequence is TGTGCCAGCAGTTACGGTGTCGCCGAGCAGTACTTC. The rearrangement joins TRBV6-2 or TRBV6-3 to TRBJ2-7, with unresolved D. Looked up from germline, CDR1 is MNHEY and CDR2 is SVGEGT. The CDR3 is made up of 12 amino acids. V was pared by 2 bases and J by 6 bases, with 8 bases between.

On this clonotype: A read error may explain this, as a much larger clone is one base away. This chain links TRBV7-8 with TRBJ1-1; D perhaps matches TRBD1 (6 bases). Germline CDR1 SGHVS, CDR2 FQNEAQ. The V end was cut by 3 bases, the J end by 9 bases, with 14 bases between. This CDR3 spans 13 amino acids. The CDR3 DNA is TGTGCCAGCAGCTTTTTTGGACAGCTCCAAGCTTTCTTT. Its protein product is CASSFFGQLQAFF.

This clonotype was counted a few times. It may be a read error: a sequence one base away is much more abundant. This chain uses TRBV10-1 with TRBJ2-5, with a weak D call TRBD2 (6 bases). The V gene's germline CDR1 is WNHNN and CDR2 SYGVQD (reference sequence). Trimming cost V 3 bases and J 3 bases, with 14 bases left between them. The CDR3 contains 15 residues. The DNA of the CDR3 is TGCGCCAGCAGTGAAGGAGGGAGGAACGAAGAGACCCAGTACTTC. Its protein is CASSEGGRNEETQYF.

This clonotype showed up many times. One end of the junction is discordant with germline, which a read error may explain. The CDR3: CASSLGVSRDTQYF. CDR3 bases: TGTGCCAGCAGCTTGGGTGTTAGCAGAGATACGCAGTATTTT. The V call is TRBV5-6, the J call TRBJ2-3, with D unresolved. The CDR3 sequence is 14 residues long. CDR1 SGHDT and CDR2 YYEEEE come from the germline V gene.

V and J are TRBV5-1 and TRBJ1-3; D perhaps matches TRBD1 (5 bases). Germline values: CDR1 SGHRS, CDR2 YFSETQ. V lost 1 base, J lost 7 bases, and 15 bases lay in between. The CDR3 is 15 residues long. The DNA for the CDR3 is TGCGCCAGCAGCTTGATCTGGGGCGCGGGTAACACCATATATTTT. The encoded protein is CASSLIWGAGNTIYF.

The CDR3 DNA reads TGCGCCAGCAGACCATTCGAAGTGGACGGTATGAACACTGAAGCTTTCTTT. Translation gives CASRPFEVDGMNTEAFF. This chain connects TRBV4-1 to TRBJ1-1; D unclear. There are 17 residues in the CDR3. V shed 6 bases and J shed 0 bases, with 20 bases lying between them. Looked up from germline, CDR1 is MGHRA and CDR2 is YSYEKL.

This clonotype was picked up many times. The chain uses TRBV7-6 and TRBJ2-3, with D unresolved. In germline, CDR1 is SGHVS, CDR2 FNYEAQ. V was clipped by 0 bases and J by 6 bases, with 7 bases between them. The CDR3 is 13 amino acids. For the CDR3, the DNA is TGTGCCAGCAGCTTAGCCATTTTGGATACGCAGTATTTT. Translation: CASSLAILDTQYF.

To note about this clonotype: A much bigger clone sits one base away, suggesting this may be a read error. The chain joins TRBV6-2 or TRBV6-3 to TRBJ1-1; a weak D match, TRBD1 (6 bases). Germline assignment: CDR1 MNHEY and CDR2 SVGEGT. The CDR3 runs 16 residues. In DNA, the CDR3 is TGTGCCAACAGTTATTGGGGGGCCGCCCTGAACACTGAAGCTTTCTTT. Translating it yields CANSYWGAALNTEAFF.